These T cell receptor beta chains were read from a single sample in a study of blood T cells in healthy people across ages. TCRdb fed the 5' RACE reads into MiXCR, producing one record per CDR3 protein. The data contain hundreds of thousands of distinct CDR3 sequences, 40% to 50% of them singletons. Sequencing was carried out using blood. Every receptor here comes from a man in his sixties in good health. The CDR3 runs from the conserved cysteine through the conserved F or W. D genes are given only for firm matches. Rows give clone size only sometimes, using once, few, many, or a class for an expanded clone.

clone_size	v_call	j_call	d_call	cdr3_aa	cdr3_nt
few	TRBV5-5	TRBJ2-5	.	CASSKGRGETQYF	TGTGCCAGCAGCAAGGGACGGGGAGAGACCCAGTACTTC
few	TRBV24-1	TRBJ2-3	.	CATSDPGTYTDTQYF	TGTGCCACCAGTGATCCAGGGACATACACAGATACGCAGTATTTT
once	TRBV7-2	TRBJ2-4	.	CASSRISGHSTGSQAAIQYF	TGTGCCAGCAGCCGAATAAGCGGCCATTCGACAGGAAGTCAAGCGGCCATTCAGTACTTC
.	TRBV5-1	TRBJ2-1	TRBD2	CASSLEVRGGAHEQFF	TGCGCCAGCAGCTTGGAAGTCCGCGGGGGGGCCCATGAGCAGTTCTTC
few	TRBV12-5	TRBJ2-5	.	CASGTGGGDQETQYF	TGTGCTAGTGGTACAGGGGGGGGGGACCAAGAGACCCAGTACTTC
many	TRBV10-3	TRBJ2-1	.	CATQQASAYNEQFF	TGTGCCACCCAGCAAGCGTCAGCCTACAATGAGCAGTTCTTC
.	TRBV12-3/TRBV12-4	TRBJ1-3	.	CASSLAGVGSGNTIYF	TGTGCCAGCAGTTTAGCGGGTGTAGGCTCTGGAAACACCATATATTTT
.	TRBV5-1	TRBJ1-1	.	CASSLVPELVNTEAFF	TGCGCCAGCAGCTTGGTTCCAGAGTTAGTGAACACTGAAGCTTTCTTT
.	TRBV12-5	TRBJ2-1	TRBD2	CASGASTSLYDEQFF	TGTGCTAGTGGTGCTTCGACTAGCTTGTACGATGAGCAGTTCTTC
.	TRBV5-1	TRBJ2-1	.	CASRRLTRDNEQFF	TGCGCCAGCAGAAGACTAACTAGAGACAATGAGCAGTTCTTC
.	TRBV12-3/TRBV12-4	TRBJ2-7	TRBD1	CASSFPGQGMYEQYF	TGTGCCAGCAGCTTCCCGGGACAGGGGATGTACGAGCAGTACTTC